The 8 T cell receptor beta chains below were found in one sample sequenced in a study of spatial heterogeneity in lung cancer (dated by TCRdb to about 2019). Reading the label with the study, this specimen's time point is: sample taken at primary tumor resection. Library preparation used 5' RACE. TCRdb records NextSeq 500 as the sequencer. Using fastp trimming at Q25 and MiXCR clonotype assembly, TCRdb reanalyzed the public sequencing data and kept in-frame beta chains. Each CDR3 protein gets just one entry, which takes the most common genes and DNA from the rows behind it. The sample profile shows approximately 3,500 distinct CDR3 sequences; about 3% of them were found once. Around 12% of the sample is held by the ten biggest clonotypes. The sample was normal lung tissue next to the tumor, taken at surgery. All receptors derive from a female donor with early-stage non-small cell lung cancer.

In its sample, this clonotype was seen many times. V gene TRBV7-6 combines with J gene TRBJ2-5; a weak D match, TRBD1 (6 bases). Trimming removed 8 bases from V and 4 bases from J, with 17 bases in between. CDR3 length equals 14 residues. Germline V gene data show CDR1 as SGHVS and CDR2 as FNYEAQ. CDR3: CASSHREGIETQYF. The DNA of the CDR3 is TGTGCCAGCTCTCACAGGGAAGGTATAGAGACCCAGTACTTC.

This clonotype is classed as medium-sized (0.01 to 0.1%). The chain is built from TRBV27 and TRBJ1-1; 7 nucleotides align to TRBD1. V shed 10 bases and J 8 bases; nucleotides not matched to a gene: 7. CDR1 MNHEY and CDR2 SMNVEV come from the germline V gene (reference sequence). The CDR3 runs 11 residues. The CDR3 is CATRWDREAFF. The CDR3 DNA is TGTGCCACCCGTTGGGACAGAGAAGCTTTCTTT.

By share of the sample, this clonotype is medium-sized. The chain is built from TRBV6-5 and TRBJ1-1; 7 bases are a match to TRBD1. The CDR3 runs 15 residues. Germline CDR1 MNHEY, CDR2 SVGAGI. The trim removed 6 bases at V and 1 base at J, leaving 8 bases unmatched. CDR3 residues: CASRPETGRNTEAFF. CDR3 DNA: TGTGCCAGCAGGCCAGAGACAGGGAGGAACACTGAAGCTTTCTTT.

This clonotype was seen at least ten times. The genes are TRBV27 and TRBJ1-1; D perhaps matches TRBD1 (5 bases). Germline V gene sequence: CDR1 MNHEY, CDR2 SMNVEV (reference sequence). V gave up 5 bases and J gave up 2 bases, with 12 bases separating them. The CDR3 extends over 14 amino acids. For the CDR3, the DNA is TGTGCCAGCAGTCCAGGGACGGTCAACACTGAAGCTTTCTTT. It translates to CASSPGTVNTEAFF.

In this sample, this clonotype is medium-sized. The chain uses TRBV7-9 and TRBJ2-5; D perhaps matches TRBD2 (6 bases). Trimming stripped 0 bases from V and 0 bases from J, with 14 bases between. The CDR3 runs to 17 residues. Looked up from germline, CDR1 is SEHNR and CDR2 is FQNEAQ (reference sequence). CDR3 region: CASSLAGAGEYQETQYF. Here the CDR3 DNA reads TGTGCCAGCAGCTTAGCAGGAGCGGGCGAGTACCAAGAGACCCAGTACTTC.

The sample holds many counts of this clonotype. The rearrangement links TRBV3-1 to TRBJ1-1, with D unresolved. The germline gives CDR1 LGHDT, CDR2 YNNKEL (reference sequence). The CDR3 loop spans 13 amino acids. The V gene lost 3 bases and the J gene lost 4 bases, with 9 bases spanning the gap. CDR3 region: CASSQAGSTEAFF. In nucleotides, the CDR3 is TGTGCCAGCAGCCAGGCGGGGTCCACTGAAGCTTTCTTT.

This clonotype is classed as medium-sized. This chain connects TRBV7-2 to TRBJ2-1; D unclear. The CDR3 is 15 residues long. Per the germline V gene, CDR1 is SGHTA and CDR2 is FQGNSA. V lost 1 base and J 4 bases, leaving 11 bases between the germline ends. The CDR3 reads CASSLGVGPYNEQFF. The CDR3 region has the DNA TGTGCCAGCAGCTTAGGGGTCGGCCCATACAATGAGCAGTTCTTC.

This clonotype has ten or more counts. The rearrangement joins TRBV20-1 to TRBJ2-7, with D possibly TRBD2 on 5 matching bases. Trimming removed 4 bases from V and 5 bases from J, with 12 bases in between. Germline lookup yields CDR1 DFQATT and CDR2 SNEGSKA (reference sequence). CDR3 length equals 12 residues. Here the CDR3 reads CSATGSVDEQYF. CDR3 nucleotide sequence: TGCAGTGCTACGGGAAGCGTCGACGAGCAGTACTTC.